These T cell receptor beta chains were read from a single sample in a study of shared clonotypes between healthy human individuals. The table came from immunoSEQ multiplex PCR; TCRdb's copy has only in-frame clones and leaves some out. The sample records under 1 million clones, approximately 92% being singletons. The sequencing sample was made of naive CD8+ T cells sorted from blood. The receptors stem from a man aged 25-45 years in good health. Both conserved end residues are part of each CDR3. A D gene is named only where the DNA matches it firmly. Clone size appears in some rows only: once, few, many, or a class for an expanded clone.

j_call,cdr3_length,clone_size,v_call,d_call,cdr3_nt,cdr3_aa
TRBJ2-1,14,NA,TRBV25-1,NA,TGTGCCAGCAGTGACCAGGAGGCCTACAATGAGCAGTTCTTC,CASSDQEAYNEQFF
TRBJ2-3,13,NA,TRBV2,NA,TGTGCCAGCGACCTCCGGGACACAGATACGCAGTATTTT,CASDLRDTDTQYF
TRBJ2-1,14,NA,TRBV4-1,NA,TGCGCCAGCAGCCACAGGAGCTCCTACAATGAGCAGTTCTTC,CASSHRSSYNEQFF
TRBJ2-1,18,once,TRBV5-3,TRBD2,TGTGCCAGAAGCCAAAAAGCGGGAGGGCCCCTAGCCTACAATGAGCAGTTCTTC,CARSQKAGGPLAYNEQFF
TRBJ2-2,15,NA,TRBV7-2,TRBD2,TGTGCCAGCAGCGTCGGGAGGGTATTGACCGGGGAGCTGTTTTTT,CASSVGRVLTGELFF
TRBJ2-7,14,once,TRBV5-4,NA,TGTGCCAGCAGCCCAGAGACTGGAGGATACGAGCAGTACTTC,CASSPETGGYEQYF
TRBJ2-7,14,NA,TRBV28,NA,TGTGCCACCTACCCCGGGTTCCCCTCCTACGAGCAGTACTTC,CATYPGFPSYEQYF
TRBJ1-1,13,NA,TRBV13,NA,TGTGCCAGCAGCCAAACCGGGAACACTGAAGCTTTCTTT,CASSQTGNTEAFF
TRBJ2-7,14,once,TRBV5-5,NA,TGTGCCAGCAGCTTCTTCGTGGGTTCCTACGAGCAGTACTTC,CASSFFVGSYEQYF
TRBJ2-1,18,NA,TRBV28,TRBD2,TGTGCCAGCAGTTTACCCGGGTTAGCGGGAGGGGGCTCCAATGAGCAGTTCTTC,CASSLPGLAGGGSNEQFF
TRBJ2-3,11,NA,TRBV2,NA,TGTGCCACCTACCGCACAGATACGCAGTATTTT,CATYRTDTQYF
TRBJ2-7,16,NA,TRBV7-8,NA,TGTGCCAGCAGCCAACTCCGGGACGCCCGGTCTTACGAGCAGTACTTC,CASSQLRDARSYEQYF
TRBJ2-7,15,NA,TRBV10-3,TRBD1,TGTGCCATCAGTGAGGACAGGGGTCGCGCCTACGAGCAGTACTTC,CAISEDRGRAYEQYF
TRBJ1-1,12,NA,TRBV29-1,NA,TGCAGCGTTCCCGGACAGAACACTGAAGCTTTCTTT,CSVPGQNTEAFF
TRBJ2-5,14,NA,TRBV19,TRBD2,TGTGCCAGTAGTATCGTAGCGGGAGGAGAGACCCAGTACTTC,CASSIVAGGETQYF
TRBJ2-5,16,NA,TRBV4-1,NA,TGCGCCAGCAGCCAAGAGTTAGCGAGCTACCAAGAGACCCAGTACTTC,CASSQELASYQETQYF
TRBJ1-2,14,NA,TRBV15,NA,TGTGCCACCAGCAACCAGGGACACCTCTATGGCTACACCTTC,CATSNQGHLYGYTF
TRBJ2-3,14,NA,TRBV11-2,NA,TGTGCCAGCAGCATACGGACTCCCACAGATACGCAGTATTTT,CASSIRTPTDTQYF
TRBJ2-7,12,NA,TRBV2,TRBD2,TGTGCCAGCGGGGAGGGCTCCTACGAGCAGTACTTC,CASGEGSYEQYF
TRBJ2-2,17,NA,TRBV9,NA,TGTGCCAGCAGCTTCAACAGGGATAAAGCGAACACCGGGGAGCTGTTTTTT,CASSFNRDKANTGELFF
TRBJ1-5,16,medium-sized,TRBV10-2,NA,TGCGCCAGCAGTGAGTCCCCCGGGAATAGCAATCAGCCCCAGCATTTT,CASSESPGNSNQPQHF
TRBJ2-7,18,once,TRBV23-1,NA,TGCGCCAGCAGTCAAGCCCGGTGGAGGCACAGGGACTCCTACGAGCAGTACTTC,CASSQARWRHRDSYEQYF
TRBJ2-2,13,NA,TRBV29-1,NA,TGCAGCGTTGTTCTTCCGAACACCGGGGAGCTGTTTTTT,CSVVLPNTGELFF
TRBJ2-7,15,NA,TRBV4-1,NA,TGCGCCAGCCGCCAAACGGCAGCCAACTCCTACGAGCAGTACTTC,CASRQTAANSYEQYF
TRBJ2-2,12,once,TRBV29-1,NA,TGCAGCGTTGAGAGACTAGAAGGGGAGCTGTTTTTT,CSVERLEGELFF
TRBJ2-7,16,NA,TRBV7-2,TRBD2,TGTGCCAGCAGCTTGGACGATAGCGGGACCTCCTACGAGCAGTACTTC,CASSLDDSGTSYEQYF